The clone carrying this T cell receptor beta chain was found a few times. Its antigen is as yet unknown. The sample belongs to a study of T cells after yellow fever vaccination. 5'RACE template switching added a universal primer site and UMIs to TCR cDNA. TCRdb processed the 5' RACE reads anew with MiXCR; each CDR3 protein has one entry. Counted here are some 600,000 distinct CDR3 sequences, 17% occurring once; the ten biggest clones make up 15% to 20%. CDR1 is SGHKS and CDR2 is YYEKEE in the germline V gene (reference sequence). V lost 1 base, J lost 6 bases, and 12 bases lay in between. The CDR3 loop spans 14 amino acids. The study's findings and limits: FACS-sorted repertoires could contain abundant clonotypes contaminating from the bulk population.

This material consisted of PBMCs, taken about 5 days after the first yellow fever vaccination. The gene calls are TRBV5-5 and TRBJ2-3; D gene unclear. The receptor was derived from a man younger than 35 who received the YFV17D yellow fever vaccine. CDR3 coding DNA: TGTGCCAGCAGCTTGAGGCCGATGAGGGATACGCAGTATTTT. Protein sequence: CASSLRPMRDTQYF.